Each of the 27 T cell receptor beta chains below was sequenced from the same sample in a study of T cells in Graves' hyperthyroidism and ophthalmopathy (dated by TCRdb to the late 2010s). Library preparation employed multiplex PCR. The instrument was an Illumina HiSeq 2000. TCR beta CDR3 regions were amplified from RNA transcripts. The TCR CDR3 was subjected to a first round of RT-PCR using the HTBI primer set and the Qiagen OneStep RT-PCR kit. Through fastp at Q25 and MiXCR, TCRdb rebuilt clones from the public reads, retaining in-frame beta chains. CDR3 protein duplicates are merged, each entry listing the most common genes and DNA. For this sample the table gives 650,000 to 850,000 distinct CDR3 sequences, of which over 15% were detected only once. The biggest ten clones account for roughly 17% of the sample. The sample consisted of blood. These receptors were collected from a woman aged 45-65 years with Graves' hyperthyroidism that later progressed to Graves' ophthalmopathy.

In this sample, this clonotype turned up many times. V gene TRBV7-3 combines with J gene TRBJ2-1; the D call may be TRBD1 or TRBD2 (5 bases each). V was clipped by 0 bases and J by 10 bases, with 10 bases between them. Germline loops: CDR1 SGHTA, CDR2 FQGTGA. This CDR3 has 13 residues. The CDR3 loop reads CASSLTVRGEQFF. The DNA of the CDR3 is TGTGCCAGCAGCTTAACAGTGAGGGGCGAGCAGTTCTTC.

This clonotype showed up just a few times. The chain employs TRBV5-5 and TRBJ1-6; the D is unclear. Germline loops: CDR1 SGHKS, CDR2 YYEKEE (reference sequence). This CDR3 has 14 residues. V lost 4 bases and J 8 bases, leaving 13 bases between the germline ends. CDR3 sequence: CASSGWILDSPLHF. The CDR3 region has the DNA TGTGCCAGCAGCGGCTGGATCCTGGATTCACCCCTCCACTTT. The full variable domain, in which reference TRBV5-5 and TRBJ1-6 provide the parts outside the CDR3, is DAGVTQSPTHLIKTRGQQVTLRCSPISGHKSVSWYQQVLGQGPQFIFQYYEKEERGRGNFPDRFSARQFPNYSSELNVNALLLGDSALYLCASSGWILDSPLHFGNGTRLTVT.

CDR3 in DNA: TGTGCCAGTAGTGAACCCCCGGACAGGGTGGTGGACAATGAGCAGTTCTTC. As protein: CASSEPPDRVVDNEQFF. The chain combines TRBV19 with TRBJ2-1; 8 positions agree with TRBD1. The CDR3 contains 17 residues. The J segment lost 5 bases and the V segment lost 5 bases, leaving 14 bases of the junction unmatched. Per germline, CDR1 LNHDA and CDR2 SQIVND (reference sequence).

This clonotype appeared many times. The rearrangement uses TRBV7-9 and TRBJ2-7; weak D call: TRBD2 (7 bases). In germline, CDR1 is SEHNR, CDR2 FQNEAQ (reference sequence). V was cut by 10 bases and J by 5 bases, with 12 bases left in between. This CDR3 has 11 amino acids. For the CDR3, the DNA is TGTGCCACGGGGGGCGGCGACGAGCAGTACTTC. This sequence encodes CATGGGDEQYF. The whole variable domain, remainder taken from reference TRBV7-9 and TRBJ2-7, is DTGVSQNPRHKITKRGQNVTFRCDPISEHNRLYWYRQTLGQGPEFLTYFQNEAQLEKSRLLSDRFSAERPKGSFSTLEIQRTEQGDSAMYLCATGGGDEQYFGPGTRLTVT.

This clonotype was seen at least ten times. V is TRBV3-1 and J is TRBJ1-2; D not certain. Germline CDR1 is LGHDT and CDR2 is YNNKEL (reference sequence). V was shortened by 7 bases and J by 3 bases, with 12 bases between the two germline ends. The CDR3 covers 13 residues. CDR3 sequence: CASTPDGYYGYTF. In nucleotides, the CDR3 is TGTGCCAGCACCCCAGACGGCTACTATGGCTACACCTTC. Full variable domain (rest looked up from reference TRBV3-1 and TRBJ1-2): DTAVSQTPKYLVTQMGNDKSIKCEQNLGHDTMYWYKQDSKKFLKIMFSYNNKELIINETVPNRFSPKSPDKAHLNLHINSLELGDSAVYFCASTPDGYYGYTFGSGTRLTVV.

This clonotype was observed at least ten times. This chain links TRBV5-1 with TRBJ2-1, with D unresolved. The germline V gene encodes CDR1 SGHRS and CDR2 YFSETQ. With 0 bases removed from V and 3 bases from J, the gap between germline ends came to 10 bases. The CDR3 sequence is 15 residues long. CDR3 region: CASSLGGQNYNEQFF. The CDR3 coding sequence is TGCGCCAGCAGCTTGGGGGGTCAGAACTACAATGAGCAGTTCTTC.

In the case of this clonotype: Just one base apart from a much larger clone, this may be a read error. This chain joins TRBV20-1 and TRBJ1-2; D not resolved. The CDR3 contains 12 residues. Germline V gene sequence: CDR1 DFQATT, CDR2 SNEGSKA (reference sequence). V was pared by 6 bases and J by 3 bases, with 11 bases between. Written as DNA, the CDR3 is TGCAGTGCCGGGGAGGCGGACTATGGCTACACCTTC. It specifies CSAGEADYGYTF.

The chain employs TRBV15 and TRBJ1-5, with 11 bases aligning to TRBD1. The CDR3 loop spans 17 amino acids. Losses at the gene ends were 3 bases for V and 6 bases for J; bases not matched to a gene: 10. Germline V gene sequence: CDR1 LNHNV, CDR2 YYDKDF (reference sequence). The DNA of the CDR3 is TGTGCCACCAGCAGGGGTAGGGACAGGGGGAGCGGTCAGCCCCAGCATTTT. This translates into CATSRGRDRGSGQPQHF.

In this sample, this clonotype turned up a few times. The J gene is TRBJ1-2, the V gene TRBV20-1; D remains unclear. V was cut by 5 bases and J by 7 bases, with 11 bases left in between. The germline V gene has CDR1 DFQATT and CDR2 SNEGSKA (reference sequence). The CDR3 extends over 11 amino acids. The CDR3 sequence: CSAPAGGGYTF. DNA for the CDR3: TGCAGTGCTCCGGCCGGAGGTGGCTACACCTTC.

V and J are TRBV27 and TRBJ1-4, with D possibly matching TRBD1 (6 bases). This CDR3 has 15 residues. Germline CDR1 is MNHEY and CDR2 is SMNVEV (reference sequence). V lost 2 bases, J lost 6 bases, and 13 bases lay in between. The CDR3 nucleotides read TGTGCCAGCAGTTTAGCAGGGGCAGGTGATGAAAAACTGTTTTTT. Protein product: CASSLAGAGDEKLFF.

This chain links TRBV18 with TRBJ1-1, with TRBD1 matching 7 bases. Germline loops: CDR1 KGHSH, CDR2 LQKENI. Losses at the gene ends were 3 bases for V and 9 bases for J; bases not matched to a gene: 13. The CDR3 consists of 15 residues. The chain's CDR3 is CASSPQKGQPDKAFF. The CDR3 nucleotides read TGTGCCAGCTCACCCCAAAAGGGACAGCCTGACAAAGCTTTCTTT.

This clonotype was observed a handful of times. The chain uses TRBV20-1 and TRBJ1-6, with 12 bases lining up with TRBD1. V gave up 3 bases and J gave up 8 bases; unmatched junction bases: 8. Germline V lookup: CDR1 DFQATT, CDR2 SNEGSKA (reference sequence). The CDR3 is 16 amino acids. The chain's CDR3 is CSARNRDRGLYSPLHF. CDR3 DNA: TGCAGTGCTAGGAACCGGGACAGGGGGCTCTATTCACCCCTCCACTTT.

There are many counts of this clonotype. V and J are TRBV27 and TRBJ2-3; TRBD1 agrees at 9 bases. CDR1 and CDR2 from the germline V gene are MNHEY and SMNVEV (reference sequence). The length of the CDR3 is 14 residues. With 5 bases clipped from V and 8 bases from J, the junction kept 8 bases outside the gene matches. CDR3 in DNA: TGTGCCAGCAGTCGAGGACAGGGGTCGGGTACGCAGTATTTT. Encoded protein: CASSRGQGSGTQYF.

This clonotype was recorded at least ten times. CDR3 loop: CASSPGINPAYNEQFF. The CDR3, as DNA: TGTGCCAGCTCACCAGGAATAAACCCAGCCTACAATGAGCAGTTCTTC. The gene calls are TRBV18 and TRBJ2-1; D remains unclear. The CDR3 runs 16 residues. Germline assignment: CDR1 KGHSH and CDR2 LQKENI. The germline V and J ends were trimmed by 2 bases and 2 bases, with 13 bases remaining between them.

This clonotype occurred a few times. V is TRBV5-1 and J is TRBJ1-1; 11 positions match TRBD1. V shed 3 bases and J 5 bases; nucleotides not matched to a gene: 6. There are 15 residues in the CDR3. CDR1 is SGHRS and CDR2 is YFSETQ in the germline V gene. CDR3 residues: CASSWTGGDGTEAFF. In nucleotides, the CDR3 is TGCGCCAGCAGCTGGACAGGGGGCGATGGGACTGAAGCTTTCTTT.

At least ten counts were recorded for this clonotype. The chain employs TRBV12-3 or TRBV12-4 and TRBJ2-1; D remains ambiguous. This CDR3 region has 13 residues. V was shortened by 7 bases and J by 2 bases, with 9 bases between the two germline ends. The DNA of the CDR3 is TGTGCCAGCAAGACGTACACCTACAATGAGCAGTTCTTC. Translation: CASKTYTYNEQFF.

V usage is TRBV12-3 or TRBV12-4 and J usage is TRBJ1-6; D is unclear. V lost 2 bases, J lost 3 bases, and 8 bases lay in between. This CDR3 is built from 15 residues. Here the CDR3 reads CASSLTGNYNSPLHF. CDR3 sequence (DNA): TGTGCCAGCAGTTTAACGGGAAACTATAATTCACCCCTCCACTTT.

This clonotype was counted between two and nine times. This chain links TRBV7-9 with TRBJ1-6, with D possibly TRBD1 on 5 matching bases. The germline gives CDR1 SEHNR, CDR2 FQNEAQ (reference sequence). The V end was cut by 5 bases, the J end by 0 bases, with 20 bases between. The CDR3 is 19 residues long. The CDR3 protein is CASSAGLTPEASYNSPLHF. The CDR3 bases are TGTGCCAGCAGCGCAGGGTTAACGCCGGAGGCCTCCTATAATTCACCCCTCCACTTT. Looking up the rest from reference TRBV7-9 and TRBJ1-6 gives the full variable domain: DTGVSQNPRHKITKRGQNVTFRCDPISEHNRLYWYRQTLGQGPEFLTYFQNEAQLEKSRLLSDRFSAERPKGSFSTLEIQRTEQGDSAMYLCASSAGLTPEASYNSPLHFGNGTRLTVT.

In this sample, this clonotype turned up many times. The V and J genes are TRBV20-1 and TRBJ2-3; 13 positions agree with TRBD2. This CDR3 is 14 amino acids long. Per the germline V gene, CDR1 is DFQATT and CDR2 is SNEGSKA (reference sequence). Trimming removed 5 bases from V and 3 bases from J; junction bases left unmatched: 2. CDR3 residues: CSAPGLAGTDTQYF. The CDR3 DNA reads TGCAGTGCTCCGGGACTAGCGGGAACAGATACGCAGTATTTT.

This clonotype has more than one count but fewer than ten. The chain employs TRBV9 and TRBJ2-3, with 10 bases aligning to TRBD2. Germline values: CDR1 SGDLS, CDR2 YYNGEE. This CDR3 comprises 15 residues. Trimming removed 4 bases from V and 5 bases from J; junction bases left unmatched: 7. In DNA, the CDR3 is TGTGCCAGCAGCCAAAGCGGGGGGGCGAGAGATACGCAGTATTTT. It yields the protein CASSQSGGARDTQYF.

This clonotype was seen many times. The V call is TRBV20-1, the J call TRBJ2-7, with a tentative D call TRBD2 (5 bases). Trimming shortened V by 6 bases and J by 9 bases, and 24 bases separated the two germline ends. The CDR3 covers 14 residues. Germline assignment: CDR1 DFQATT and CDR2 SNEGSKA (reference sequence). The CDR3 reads CSAKIGLAGLGQYF. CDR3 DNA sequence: TGCAGTGCCAAAATTGGGCTCGCGGGTCTAGGGCAGTACTTC.

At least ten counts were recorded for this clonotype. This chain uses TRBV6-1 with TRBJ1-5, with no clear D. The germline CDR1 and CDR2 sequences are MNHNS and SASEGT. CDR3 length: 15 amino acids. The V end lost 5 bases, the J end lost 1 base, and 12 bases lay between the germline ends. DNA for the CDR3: TGTGCCAGCAGTTACTCACGATCAAGCAATCAGCCCCAGCATTTT. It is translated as CASSYSRSSNQPQHF.

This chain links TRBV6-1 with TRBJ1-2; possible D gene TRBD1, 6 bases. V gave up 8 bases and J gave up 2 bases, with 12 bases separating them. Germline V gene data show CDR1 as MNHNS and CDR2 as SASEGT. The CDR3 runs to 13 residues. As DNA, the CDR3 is TGTGCCAGCGTTCAAGGACAGAACTATGGCTACACCTTC. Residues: CASVQGQNYGYTF.

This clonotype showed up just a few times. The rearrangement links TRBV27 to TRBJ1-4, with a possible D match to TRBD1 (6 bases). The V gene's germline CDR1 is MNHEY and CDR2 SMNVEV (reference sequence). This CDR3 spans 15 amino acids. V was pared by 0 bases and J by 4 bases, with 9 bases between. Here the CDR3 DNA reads TGTGCCAGCAGTTTATCTCAGGGGAATAATGAAAAACTGTTTTTT. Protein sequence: CASSLSQGNNEKLFF.

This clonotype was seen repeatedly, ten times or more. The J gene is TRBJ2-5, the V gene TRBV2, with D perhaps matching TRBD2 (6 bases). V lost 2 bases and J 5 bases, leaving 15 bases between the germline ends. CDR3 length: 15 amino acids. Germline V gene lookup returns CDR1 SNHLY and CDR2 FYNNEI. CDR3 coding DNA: TGTGCCAGCAGTGAAATGCCGACTAGTCGGGAGACCCAGTACTTC. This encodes CASSEMPTSRETQYF.

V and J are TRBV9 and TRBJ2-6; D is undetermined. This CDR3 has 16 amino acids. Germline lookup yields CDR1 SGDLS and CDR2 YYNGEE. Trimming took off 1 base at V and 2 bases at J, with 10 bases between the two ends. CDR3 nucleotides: TGTGCCAGCAGCGTAAGGTCCCGTGCTGGGGCCAACGTCCTGACTTTC. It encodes CASSVRSRAGANVLTF.

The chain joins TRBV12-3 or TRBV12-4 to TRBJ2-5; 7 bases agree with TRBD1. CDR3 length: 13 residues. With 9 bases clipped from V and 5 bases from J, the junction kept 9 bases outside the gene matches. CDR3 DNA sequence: TGTGCCAGTTTGAGGGGGCCGGGGGAGACCCAGTACTTC. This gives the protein CASLRGPGETQYF.